The 5 T cell receptor beta chains below were found in one sample sequenced in a study of beta chain features in type 1 diabetes. TCRB transcripts that were expressed got sequenced, as all of the isolated RNA had been reverse transcribed. Repertoires were generated with immunoSEQ multiplex PCR, while TCRdb's copy carries only in-frame clones and drops some. Of hundreds of thousands of clones in the sample, 15% to 20% were seen once. The sample consisted of naive CD4+ T cells from blood. These receptors were collected from a woman between 18 and 29 years old in good health.

This clone was found a few times. V is TRBV6-5 and J is TRBJ2-7; D ambiguous. This CDR3 spans 14 amino acids. Germline V gene lookup returns CDR1 MNHEY and CDR2 SVGAGI. Trimming removed 4 bases at V and 6 bases at J, with 16 bases between. Written as DNA, the CDR3 is TGTGCCAGCAGTTCGGCTCCCGCCTCTCGCGAGCAGTACTTC. It is translated as CASSSAPASREQYF.

This clone was seen a few times. The chain employs TRBV6-7 and TRBJ2-2; no clear D gene. TRBV6-7 falls under the ORF class, with uncertain function. CDR3 length equals 16 residues. V gave up 6 bases and J gave up 3 bases, with 17 bases separating them. The CDR3 protein is CASRVRWTGHTGELFF. For the CDR3, the DNA is TGTGCCAGCAGAGTAAGATGGACCGGGCACACCGGGGAGCTGTTTTTT.

The chain employs TRBV7-2 and TRBJ2-5; TRBD2 matches at 8 bases. V trimming: 5 bases; J trimming: 2 bases; junction bases outside the gene matches: 4. Germline V gene data show CDR1 as SGHTA and CDR2 as FQGNSA. This CDR3 is built from 14 residues. Here the CDR3 reads CASSISSGQETQYF. The DNA of the CDR3 is TGTGCCAGCAGCATCTCTAGCGGGCAAGAGACCCAGTACTTC. The full variable domain, in which reference TRBV7-2 and TRBJ2-5 provide the parts outside the CDR3, is GAGVSQSPSNKVTEKGKDVELRCDPISGHTALYWYRQSLGQGLEFLIYFQGNSAPDKSGLPSDRFSAERTGGSVSTLTIQRTQQEDSAVYLCASSISSGQETQYFGPGTRLLVL.

This chain uses TRBV6-5 with TRBJ2-6; D call uncertain. Germline V gene data show CDR1 as MNHEY and CDR2 as SVGAGI. The CDR3 is 15 residues long. The V gene lost 2 bases and the J gene lost 0 bases, with 5 bases spanning the gap. For the CDR3, the DNA is TGTGCCAGCAGTTACACCGCCTCTGGGGCCAACGTCCTGACTTTC. Translating gives CASSYTASGANVLTF.

The chain links TRBV20-1 to TRBJ2-7; D is ambiguous. Germline CDR1 reads DFQATT; CDR2 reads SNEGSKA (reference sequence). CDR3 length equals 11 residues. V shed 0 bases and J shed 6 bases, with 6 bases lying between them. The CDR3 DNA is TGCAGTGCTAGAGAAGACCCCGAGCAGTACTTC. Its protein is CSAREDPEQYF.